This passage covers 24 T cell receptor beta chains from one sample sequenced in a study of beta chain features in type 1 diabetes. Overall study results and limits: Moderate but significant shortening of TCRB CDR3s was recorded in all four CD4+ subsets from Type 1 diabetes patients.

Sequenced material consisted of expressed TCRB transcripts (all of the isolated RNA was reverse transcribed). TCRdb keeps only in-frame clones here, not all; method: immunoSEQ multiplex PCR. Of about 340,000 clones listed, over 7% were seen once; the top ten hold approximately 1%. What these receptors recognize is not known. Sequencing used central memory CD4+ T cells from blood. These receptors were collected from a man under 40 with type 1 diabetes.

This clone was seen a handful of times. The identical CDR3 is also encoded by other nucleotide sequences in the sample. The gene calls are TRBV7-2 and TRBJ1-6; no reliable D call. CDR3 length equals 13 residues. V lost 3 bases to trimming and J lost 9 bases, with 9 bases between them. Germline CDR1 SGHTA, CDR2 FQGNSA. The CDR3 nucleotides read TGTGCCAGCAGCTTGGAAGGGAGTTCACCCCTCCACTTT. Translated: CASSLEGSSPLHF.

The chain recombines TRBV5-1 with TRBJ2-3, with D maybe TRBD2 (5 bases). The CDR3 spans 14 residues. With 0 bases removed from V and 4 bases from J, the gap between germline ends came to 9 bases. In germline, CDR1 is SGHRS, CDR2 YFSETQ. CDR3 coding DNA: TGCGCCAGCAGCTTGGTCCCCGGGGCAGATACGCAGTATTTT. It codes for CASSLVPGADTQYF. Based on the CDR3 plus reference TRBV5-1 and TRBJ2-3, the full variable domain is KAGVTQTPRYLIKTRGQQVTLSCSPISGHRSVSWYQQTPGQGLQFLFEYFSETQRNKGNFPGRFSGRQFSNSRSEMNVSTLELGDSALYLCASSLVPGADTQYFGPGTRLTVL.

The chain employs TRBV11-3 and TRBJ2-3, with TRBD2 identical over 7 bases. The V and J ends lost 3 bases and 3 bases, in that order; junction bases with no gene match: 3. CDR1 and CDR2 (germline): SGHNT, YENEEA. The CDR3 is 14 residues long. The CDR3 is CASSFGTTTDTQYF. The CDR3 bases are TGTGCCAGCAGCTTCGGGACTACAACAGATACGCAGTATTTT.

This sequence joins TRBV29-1 and TRBJ2-3; weak D call: TRBD1 (5 bases). The ends were cut back, 4 bases at V and 3 bases at J, with 11 bases in the middle. The V gene's germline CDR1 is SQVTM and CDR2 ANQGSEA. There are 13 residues in the CDR3. The CDR3: CSVVSPGTDTQYF. CDR3 in DNA: TGCAGCGTTGTTTCCCCAGGGACAGATACGCAGTATTTT.

The genes are TRBV7-2 and TRBJ1-6, with 7 bases that match TRBD1. CDR1 and CDR2 (germline): SGHTA, FQGNSA. The CDR3 runs 14 residues. J gave up 8 bases and V 4 bases, and 5 bases lay outside the gene matches. The DNA of the CDR3 is TGTGCCAGCAGCTCAGGGGGTCCGTATTCACCCCTCCACTTT. Translating gives CASSSGGPYSPLHF.

This clone has a count of ten or more. The chain is built from TRBV5-6 and TRBJ2-7, with 9 bases matching TRBD1. The CDR3 is made up of 14 amino acids. The V gene end was trimmed by 4 bases and the J gene end by 6 bases; junction bases not matched to a gene: 8. Per the germline V gene, CDR1 is SGHDT and CDR2 is YYEEEE. The CDR3 DNA follows: TGTGCCAGCAGCCCCGGGACAGGGTGGCGCGAGCAGTACTTC. Translated, it gives CASSPGTGWREQYF.

This rearrangement joins TRBV10-3 to TRBJ1-2, with 7 bases identical to TRBD1. Trimming at V came to 4 bases and at J to 3 bases, leaving 11 bases not matched to a gene. CDR1 ENHRY and CDR2 SYGVKD come from the germline V gene. CDR3 length: 16 amino acids. The CDR3 DNA follows: TGTGCCATCAGTGGACAGGGACGATCAAACGACTATGGCTACACCTTC. Amino acid sequence: CAISGQGRSNDYGYTF.

This clone was counted only a few times. This chain links TRBV7-2 with TRBJ1-5, with D maybe TRBD1 (6 bases). The CDR3 contains 15 residues. The V end lost 5 bases, the J end lost 4 bases, and 15 bases lay between the germline ends. Germline assignment: CDR1 SGHTA and CDR2 FQGNSA. Here the CDR3 DNA reads TGTGCCAGCAGCCTTGACGGGGGGCGGAATCAGCCCCAGCATTTT. Translated: CASSLDGGRNQPQHF.

This clone came up many times. V usage is TRBV5-4 and J usage is TRBJ2-3; 8 bases are a match to TRBD1. After removal of 2 bases from V and 3 bases from J, the junction contained 5 bases not matched to a gene. Germline CDR1 SGHNT, CDR2 YYREEE (reference sequence). The CDR3 length is 15 residues. CDR3 nucleotide sequence: TGTGCCAGCAGCTTAGGACAGGGCTTGACAGATACGCAGTATTTT. It translates to CASSLGQGLTDTQYF.

The V call is TRBV7-2, the J call TRBJ2-1; TRBD1 matches at 12 bases. Germline assignment: CDR1 SGHTA and CDR2 FQGNSA. The CDR3 runs 14 residues. V shed 4 bases, J shed 6 bases, and the junction held 1 base outside the gene matches. This CDR3 reads CASSWDRGRNEQFF. CDR3 sequence (DNA): TGTGCCAGCAGCTGGGACAGGGGGCGCAATGAGCAGTTCTTC.

At least ten counts were recorded for this clone. The gene calls are TRBV10-3 and TRBJ2-7; a possible D gene is TRBD2 (6 bases). Per the germline V gene, CDR1 is ENHRY and CDR2 is SYGVKD. V was pared by 2 bases and J by 2 bases, with 13 bases between. The CDR3 is 15 residues long. The CDR3 DNA is TGTGCCATCAGTGAGCGGGCCGGGAGTACCTACGAGCAGTACTTC. Residues: CAISERAGSTYEQYF.

In this sample, this clone turned up a few times. The chain recombines TRBV7-9 with TRBJ1-2; perhaps TRBD1 as D (6 bases). The CDR3 runs 13 residues. The V end lost 5 bases, the J end lost 2 bases, and 9 bases lay between the germline ends. The germline CDR1 and CDR2 sequences are SEHNR and FQNEAQ (reference sequence). DNA of the CDR3: TGTGCCAGCAGCCCCGGACAGAACTATGGCTACACCTTC. This translates into CASSPGQNYGYTF.

This clone was seen only a few times. The CDR3 sequence: CASSEKAYTQYF. Here the CDR3 DNA reads TGTGCCAGCAGTGAGAAGGCATATACGCAGTATTTT. V and J are TRBV6-1 and TRBJ2-3; D is uncertain. Germline-derived CDR1 and CDR2 are MNHNS and SASEGT. V gave up 3 bases and J gave up 7 bases, with 8 bases separating them. The CDR3 runs 12 residues.

Only a few counts were recorded for this clone. This chain uses TRBV19 with TRBJ1-5; D unresolved. The CDR3 has 14 residues. The germline V gene has CDR1 LNHDA and CDR2 SQIVND (reference sequence). The V end lost 7 bases, the J end lost 7 bases, and 17 bases lay between the germline ends. The CDR3 here is CASNRQLPGQPQHF. CDR3 in DNA: TGTGCCAGTAACCGCCAGTTACCGGGACAGCCCCAGCATTTT.

This clone was detected a few times. The chain employs TRBV7-8 and TRBJ1-1, with D unclear. The CDR3 sequence is 18 residues long. Deletions cut 8 bases from V and 0 bases from J, with 25 bases between. Per germline, CDR1 SGHVS and CDR2 FQNEAQ. DNA for the CDR3: TGTGCCAGCCTACCTCCGCTTAGATTGAGACATATGAACACTGAAGCTTTCTTT. Protein sequence: CASLPPLRLRHMNTEAFF.

This rearrangement joins TRBV7-9 to TRBJ1-5, with D maybe TRBD1 (5 bases). CDR1 is SEHNR, CDR2 FQNEAQ, per germline (reference sequence). V lost 11 bases and J 5 bases, leaving 13 bases between the germline ends. This CDR3 is 12 amino acids long. The CDR3: CAGGEWDQPQHF. The CDR3 DNA reads as TGTGCCGGGGGTGAATGGGATCAGCCCCAGCATTTT.

This clone has only a few counts. This rearrangement joins TRBV29-1 to TRBJ1-1; no clear D gene. Germline CDR1 SQVTM, CDR2 ANQGSEA. CDR3 length: 12 residues. V dropped 2 bases and J dropped 1 base, with 5 bases sitting between them. The CDR3 bases are TGCAGCGTTGAAAGAGCGAACACTGAAGCTTTCTTT. Amino acids: CSVERANTEAFF.

In this sample, this clone turned up a few times. This chain links TRBV7-2 with TRBJ2-2; D perhaps matches TRBD1 (5 bases). In germline, CDR1 is SGHTA, CDR2 FQGNSA. Trimming stripped 3 bases from V and 6 bases from J, with 17 bases between. The CDR3 totals 16 residues. CDR3 region: CASSFLGRENPGELFF. The CDR3 DNA sequence: TGTGCCAGCAGCTTTTTAGGCAGGGAAAATCCCGGGGAGCTGTTTTTT.

This clone has only a few counts. V and J are TRBV4-3 and TRBJ1-2; 7 bases line up with TRBD1. The germline V gene encodes CDR1 LGHNA and CDR2 YSLEER. V trimming: 1 base; J trimming: 7 bases; junction bases outside the gene matches: 9. There are 15 residues in the CDR3. The chain's CDR3 is CASSQAEGAPGGYTF. CDR3 in DNA: TGCGCCAGCAGCCAAGCTGAGGGGGCGCCGGGTGGCTACACCTTC.

The rearrangement links TRBV30 to TRBJ1-1, with D possibly TRBD1 on 6 matching bases. Germline V gene lookup returns CDR1 GTSNPN and CDR2 SVGIG (reference sequence). The CDR3 totals 13 residues. Deletions cut 0 bases from V and 5 bases from J, with 10 bases between. The CDR3 bases are TGTGCCTGGAGTGTAAGGCAGGGGACTGAAGCTTTCTTT. This sequence encodes CAWSVRQGTEAFF.

This clone was counted between two and nine times. The rearrangement joins TRBV5-1 to TRBJ2-5, with D hard to call. The germline V gene has CDR1 SGHRS and CDR2 YFSETQ. The CDR3 runs 11 residues. V was cut by 1 base and J by 4 bases, with 2 bases left in between. CDR3 region: CASSLLETQYF. The CDR3 nucleotides are TGCGCCAGCAGCTTGCTAGAGACCCAGTACTTC.

The chain carries TRBV18 and TRBJ1-1; tentatively, D is TRBD1 (5 bases). CDR1 and CDR2 from the germline V gene are KGHSH and LQKENI. V was trimmed by 3 bases and J by 1 base, leaving 9 bases between them. The CDR3 runs to 14 residues. CDR3 region: CASSPAGRNTEAFF. CDR3 bases: TGTGCCAGCTCACCCGCGGGGCGGAACACTGAAGCTTTCTTT.

V usage is TRBV7-9 and J usage is TRBJ1-1, with 10 bases matching TRBD1. The CDR3 totals 12 residues. The germline V gene has CDR1 SEHNR and CDR2 FQNEAQ (reference sequence). V was pared by 5 bases and J by 12 bases, with 6 bases of the junction left unmatched. The CDR3 nucleotides read TGTGCCAGCAGCCCGCGGACAGGGGGGACTTTCTTT. It yields the protein CASSPRTGGTFF.

V is TRBV19 and J is TRBJ1-2; D is unclear. V was trimmed by 6 bases and J by 5 bases, leaving 10 bases between them. Germline CDR1 reads LNHDA; CDR2 reads SQIVND (reference sequence). The CDR3 length is 12 residues. The CDR3: CASRASTYGYTF. CDR3 DNA sequence: TGTGCCAGTAGAGCCTCGACGTATGGCTACACCTTC.